Below, 15 T cell receptor beta chains from the same sample are listed, as sequenced in a study of T cells in tuberculosis. Profiling relied on immunoSEQ multiplex PCR, and the TCRdb table lists in-frame clones only, not all of them. The sample contains around 60,000 clones, about 76% of which appear only once. Cells were sorted from thawed PBMC rested overnight and stained with GMM-loaded CD1B tetramer, viability dye and anti-CD3. The lipid loaded on the CD1B tetramers was C32 glucose monomycolate from Rhodococcus equi. The material sequenced was CD1b-GMM tetramer-negative cells sorted from PBMCs. These receptors were taken from an adult woman with latent tuberculosis.

The chain employs TRBV4-2 and TRBJ2-5; TRBD1 might be the D (6 bases). Germline lookup yields CDR1 LGHNA and CDR2 YNFKEQ. Trimming cost V 0 bases and J 5 bases, with 13 bases left between them. The CDR3 runs 15 residues. CDR3 amino acids: CASSQEPGEWETQYF. DNA of the CDR3: TGTGCCAGCAGCCAAGAACCAGGGGAGTGGGAGACCCAGTACTTC.

The chain uses TRBV9 and TRBJ1-2; 7 bases are a match to TRBD1. The CDR3 is made up of 13 amino acids. The junction had 4 bases not matched to a gene; V was cut back by 0 bases and J by 8 bases. Germline V gene data show CDR1 as SGDLS and CDR2 as YYNGEE. As DNA, the CDR3 is TGTGCCAGCAGCGTAGGAGGGGGCGGGGGCTACACCTTC. As protein: CASSVGGGGGYTF.

V is TRBV2 and J is TRBJ2-7, with 8 bases aligning to TRBD1. Germline lookup yields CDR1 SNHLY and CDR2 FYNNEI. CDR3 length equals 14 residues. V lost 5 bases, J lost 4 bases, and 7 bases stayed unmatched. CDR3 residues: CASSWSTGAYEQYF. The CDR3 DNA follows: TGTGCCAGCAGTTGGTCGACAGGGGCATACGAGCAGTACTTC.

CDR3 nucleotides: TGTGCCAGCAGCCCTACTGAGGGGAGGAGAACAAACAATGAGCAGTTCTTC. Translated, it gives CASSPTEGRRTNNEQFF. The chain uses TRBV9 and TRBJ2-1, with a tentative D call TRBD2 (6 bases). Germline V CDR1 and CDR2: SGDLS, YYNGEE. The V end was cut by 4 bases, the J end by 5 bases, with 22 bases between. The CDR3 contains 17 residues. Supplemented by reference TRBV9 and TRBJ2-1, the full variable domain reads DSGVTQTPKHLITATGQRVTLRCSPRSGDLSVYWYQQSLDQGLQFLIQYYNGEERAKGNILERFSAQQFPDLHSELNLSSLELGDSALYFCASSPTEGRRTNNEQFFGPGTRLTVL.

The chain carries TRBV11-2 and TRBJ2-7; D may be TRBD2 (5 bases). V was clipped by 2 bases and J by 6 bases, with 14 bases between them. This CDR3 is 14 amino acids long. Germline-derived CDR1 and CDR2 are SGHAT and FQNNGV. In nucleotides, the CDR3 is TGTGCCAGCAGCTTATTTCGGGGAGTTGGCGAGCAGTACTTC. It specifies CASSLFRGVGEQYF. Supplemented by reference TRBV11-2 and TRBJ2-7, the full variable domain reads EAGVAQSPRYKIIEKRQSVAFWCNPISGHATLYWYQQILGQGPKLLIQFQNNGVVDDSQLPKDRFSAERLKGVDSTLKIQPAKLEDSAVYLCASSLFRGVGEQYFGPGTRLTVT.

The chain couples TRBV7-6 to TRBJ1-6; no clear D. CDR1 and CDR2 from the germline V gene are SGHVS and FNYEAQ. There are 13 residues in the CDR3. V lost 4 bases, J lost 4 bases, and 5 bases lay in between. CDR3 sequence (DNA): TGTGCCAGCAGCTGGGAGTATAATTCACCCCTCCACTTT. As protein: CASSWEYNSPLHF.

V usage is TRBV11-2 and J usage is TRBJ2-7; perhaps TRBD1 as D (5 bases). CDR1 and CDR2 from the germline V gene are SGHAT and FQNNGV. CDR3 length equals 13 residues. The V gene lost 5 bases and the J gene lost 7 bases, with 15 bases spanning the gap. CDR3 loop: CASSQPQGLEQYF. The CDR3 DNA reads as TGTGCCAGCAGCCAACCCCAGGGTCTAGAGCAGTACTTC.

The chain employs TRBV27 and TRBJ2-3; 10 bases align to TRBD1. The CDR3 has 14 amino acids. The trim removed 3 bases at V and 5 bases at J, leaving 2 bases unmatched. The germline gives CDR1 MNHEY, CDR2 SMNVEV (reference sequence). The CDR3 is CASSFDRGQDTQYF. CDR3 in DNA: TGTGCCAGCAGTTTCGACAGGGGGCAAGATACGCAGTATTTT.

The chain links TRBV11-2 to TRBJ2-7, with D possibly being TRBD1 (6 bases). Germline V lookup: CDR1 SGHAT, CDR2 FQNNGV. Trimming pared 0 bases from V and 6 bases from J, leaving 9 bases between. The CDR3 consists of 13 residues. The CDR3 DNA is TGTGCCAGCAGCTTAGACCAGGGGCTCGAGCAGTACTTC. This codes for CASSLDQGLEQYF.

J is TRBJ2-7 and V is TRBV2, with 7 bases identical to TRBD1. The CDR3 is made up of 14 amino acids. V lost 8 bases to trimming and J lost 3 bases; unmatched junction nucleotides: 10. CDR1 is SNHLY, CDR2 FYNNEI, per germline. The CDR3 reads CASEQQGLGYEQYF. CDR3 nucleotide sequence: TGTGCCAGCGAACAACAGGGGTTGGGCTACGAGCAGTACTTC.

The chain links TRBV2 to TRBJ1-3; 9 bases align to TRBD1. This CDR3 has 16 amino acids. Germline CDR1 and CDR2: SNHLY and FYNNEI. J gave up 0 bases and V 6 bases, and 6 bases lay outside the gene matches. CDR3 nucleotide sequence: TGTGCCAGCAGGGACAGGGGCGTCCTCTCTGGAAACACCATATATTTT. Translated: CASRDRGVLSGNTIYF.

V and J are TRBV10-1 and TRBJ2-1, with 10 nucleotides matching TRBD2. With V trimmed by 2 bases and J by 0 bases, 7 bases remained unmatched. From germline, CDR1 is WNHNN and CDR2 SYGVQD (reference sequence). The CDR3 has 18 amino acids. CDR3 coding DNA: TGCGCCAGCAGTGAGACTAGCGGGACCCGAAGCTCCTACAATGAGCAGTTCTTC. This sequence encodes CASSETSGTRSSYNEQFF.

DNA of the CDR3: TGTGCCAGCTCACACAAAGCGGGGGGGCCGACAGATACGCAGTATTTT. It codes for CASSHKAGGPTDTQYF. V and J are TRBV18 and TRBJ2-3, with 10 bases identical to TRBD2. The junction had 7 bases not matched to a gene; V was cut back by 4 bases and J by 3 bases. The CDR3 runs 16 residues. Looked up from germline, CDR1 is KGHSH and CDR2 is LQKENI.

This clone came up once. This sequence joins TRBV19 and TRBJ2-7; tentative D call: TRBD2 (5 bases). The CDR3 is 14 amino acids. CDR1 and CDR2 (germline): LNHDA, SQIVND (reference sequence). Trimming took 0 bases from V and 2 from J, leaving 8 bases between them. Written as DNA, the CDR3 is TGTGCCAGTAGTATAGAGACCGGGACCTACGAGCAGTACTTC. It codes for CASSIETGTYEQYF.

The chain combines TRBV7-3 with TRBJ2-1; 11 bases fit TRBD2. This CDR3 comprises 14 residues. Per the germline V gene, CDR1 is SGHTA and CDR2 is FQGTGA. V trimming: 2 bases; J trimming: 9 bases; junction bases outside the gene matches: 3. DNA of the CDR3: TGTGCCAGCAGCTTATCGCTAGCGGGGGGTGAGCAGTTCTTC. Its translation is CASSLSLAGGEQFF.